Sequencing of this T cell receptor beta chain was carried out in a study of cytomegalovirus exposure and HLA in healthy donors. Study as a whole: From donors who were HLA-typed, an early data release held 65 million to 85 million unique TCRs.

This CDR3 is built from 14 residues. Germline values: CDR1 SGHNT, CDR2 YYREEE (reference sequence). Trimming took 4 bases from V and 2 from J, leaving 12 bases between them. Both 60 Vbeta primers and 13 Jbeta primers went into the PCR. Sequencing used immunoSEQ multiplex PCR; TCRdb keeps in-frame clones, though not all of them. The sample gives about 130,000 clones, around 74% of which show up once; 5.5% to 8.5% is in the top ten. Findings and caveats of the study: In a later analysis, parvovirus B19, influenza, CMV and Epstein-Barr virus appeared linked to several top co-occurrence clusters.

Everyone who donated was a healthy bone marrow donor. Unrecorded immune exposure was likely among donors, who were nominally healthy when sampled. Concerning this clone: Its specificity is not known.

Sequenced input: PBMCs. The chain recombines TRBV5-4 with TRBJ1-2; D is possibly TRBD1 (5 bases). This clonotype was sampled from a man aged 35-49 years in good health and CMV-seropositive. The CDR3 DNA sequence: TGTGCCAGCAGCCTGGGTGGGGGGAACTATGGCTACACCTTC. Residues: CASSLGGGNYGYTF.